A selection of T cell receptor beta chains follows, all from one sample in a study of CD8 T cells in Susac syndrome. MiXCR was run by TCRdb on the immunoSEQ multiplex PCR reads, yielding one entry per CDR3 protein. Of tens of thousands of distinct CDR3 sequences in the sample, 93% were seen once. The sample was CD4+ T cells from PBMCs. These receptors were taken from a human donor with Susac syndrome. The conserved cysteine and the conserved F or W are not part of the CDR3 here. A row's size may be missing; if present it is once, few, many or a size class.

j_call: TRBJ2-3
clone_size: -
v_call: TRBV28
cdr3_aa: ASSFSGDTDTQY

j_call: TRBJ1-2
clone_size: -
v_call: TRBV2
cdr3_aa: ASSEAGPRGYT

j_call: TRBJ2-1
clone_size: -
v_call: TRBV20-1
cdr3_aa: SARIVLAGSNEQF

j_call: TRBJ2-3
clone_size: -
v_call: TRBV12-3/TRBV12-4
cdr3_aa: ASSLAGGLSDTQY

j_call: TRBJ2-1
clone_size: -
v_call: TRBV28
cdr3_aa: ASMGGGNEQF

j_call: TRBJ2-7
clone_size: few
v_call: TRBV3-1
cdr3_aa: ASSRGTVNYEQY

j_call: TRBJ2-2
clone_size: -
v_call: TRBV28
cdr3_aa: ASTLTSGGLNTGELF

j_call: TRBJ2-7
clone_size: -
v_call: TRBV6-2/TRBV6-3
cdr3_aa: ASSPAGFSGYEQY

j_call: TRBJ2-2
clone_size: -
v_call: TRBV7-2
cdr3_aa: ASSLHSSGVPGELF

j_call: TRBJ2-2
clone_size: -
v_call: TRBV3-1
cdr3_aa: ASSSPGGANTGELF

j_call: TRBJ2-1
clone_size: -
v_call: TRBV7-2
cdr3_aa: ASSLINEQF

j_call: TRBJ2-5
clone_size: -
v_call: TRBV3-1
cdr3_aa: ASSQGYQGPQETQY

j_call: TRBJ2-7
clone_size: -
v_call: TRBV20-1
cdr3_aa: SARQPGQGGYEQY

j_call: TRBJ1-5
clone_size: -
v_call: TRBV20-1
cdr3_aa: SLIRDTNQPQH

j_call: TRBJ1-2
clone_size: -
v_call: TRBV7-2
cdr3_aa: ASEEGYSYGYT

j_call: TRBJ1-2
clone_size: -
v_call: TRBV2
cdr3_aa: ASTGVLTVYGYT

j_call: TRBJ2-7
clone_size: -
v_call: TRBV7-2
cdr3_aa: ASTQRTGLYEQY

j_call: TRBJ2-1
clone_size: -
v_call: TRBV7-2
cdr3_aa: ASRKSSGGALNEQF

j_call: TRBJ1-4
clone_size: -
v_call: TRBV3-1
cdr3_aa: ASSTRGVREKLF

j_call: TRBJ1-6
clone_size: -
v_call: TRBV2
cdr3_aa: ASSELGQSLDSPLH

j_call: TRBJ1-1
clone_size: -
v_call: TRBV11-2
cdr3_aa: ASGPVTGGRTEAF

j_call: TRBJ2-2
clone_size: -
v_call: TRBV30
cdr3_aa: AWSRGARTGELF

j_call: TRBJ1-1
clone_size: -
v_call: TRBV19
cdr3_aa: ASRLQGTEAF

j_call: TRBJ2-6
clone_size: -
v_call: TRBV19
cdr3_aa: ASSTGQASGANVLT

j_call: TRBJ1-1
clone_size: -
v_call: TRBV20-1
cdr3_aa: SSRRDTEAF

j_call: TRBJ1-5
clone_size: -
v_call: TRBV19
cdr3_aa: ASSMQGARQPQH

j_call: TRBJ2-7
clone_size: -
v_call: TRBV20-1
cdr3_aa: SAPRDERNEQY

j_call: TRBJ1-1
clone_size: -
v_call: TRBV3-1
cdr3_aa: ASSQPRGNTEAF

j_call: TRBJ2-7
clone_size: few
v_call: TRBV6-6
cdr3_aa: ASSYPGGPEQY

j_call: TRBJ1-2
clone_size: -
v_call: TRBV5-1
cdr3_aa: ASSTETWVGVYGYT

j_call: TRBJ2-3
clone_size: -
v_call: TRBV27
cdr3_aa: ASSPGTSGDTQY

j_call: TRBJ1-5
clone_size: -
v_call: TRBV9
cdr3_aa: ASSPYRDDQPQH

j_call: TRBJ2-3
clone_size: -
v_call: TRBV24-1
cdr3_aa: ATSDFEDTQY

j_call: TRBJ1-1
clone_size: -
v_call: TRBV3-1
cdr3_aa: ASSQMDSFTEAF

j_call: TRBJ1-5
clone_size: -
v_call: TRBV4-1
cdr3_aa: ASTPRGGNQPQH

j_call: TRBJ2-2
clone_size: -
v_call: TRBV7-6
cdr3_aa: ASSPTGLADTGELF

j_call: TRBJ2-7
clone_size: -
v_call: TRBV18
cdr3_aa: ASSPPEWDALYEQY

j_call: TRBJ2-3
clone_size: -
v_call: TRBV7-2
cdr3_aa: ASSLGLAGSTDTQY

j_call: TRBJ2-2
clone_size: -
v_call: TRBV5-1
cdr3_aa: ASPDMNTGELF

j_call: TRBJ1-6
clone_size: -
v_call: TRBV2
cdr3_aa: ASSRDRNSYNSPLH

j_call: TRBJ1-1
clone_size: once
v_call: TRBV29-1
cdr3_aa: SAGTGNTEAF

j_call: TRBJ1-1
clone_size: -
v_call: TRBV29-1
cdr3_aa: SVDPAGAGKAF

j_call: TRBJ2-3
clone_size: -
v_call: TRBV5-1
cdr3_aa: ASSSWTGSVTDTQY

j_call: TRBJ2-5
clone_size: -
v_call: TRBV18
cdr3_aa: ASSPGLEETQY

j_call: TRBJ1-6
clone_size: once
v_call: TRBV7-9
cdr3_aa: ASSLVGLRESVPPLH

j_call: TRBJ2-7
clone_size: -
v_call: TRBV28
cdr3_aa: ASSLHWAGAEQY

j_call: TRBJ1-1
clone_size: once
v_call: TRBV5-1
cdr3_aa: ASSLETGLNTEAF

j_call: TRBJ1-2
clone_size: -
v_call: TRBV28
cdr3_aa: ASSQTQNPRYT

j_call: TRBJ2-7
clone_size: -
v_call: TRBV6-2/TRBV6-3
cdr3_aa: ASRGQPTYEQY

j_call: TRBJ2-1
clone_size: -
v_call: TRBV4-3
cdr3_aa: ASSQVFGLAGSYNEQF

j_call: TRBJ2-5
clone_size: -
v_call: TRBV3-1
cdr3_aa: ASSPTGPLQETQY

j_call: TRBJ2-1
clone_size: -
v_call: TRBV9
cdr3_aa: ASSGGHFNEQF

j_call: TRBJ2-2
clone_size: -
v_call: TRBV6-1
cdr3_aa: ASSRGQGSFANTGELF

j_call: TRBJ2-1
clone_size: few
v_call: TRBV12-3/TRBV12-4
cdr3_aa: ASSLAALHGYNEQF

j_call: TRBJ1-5
clone_size: -
v_call: TRBV3-1
cdr3_aa: ASSQDLLGEPQH

j_call: TRBJ2-2
clone_size: -
v_call: TRBV29-1
cdr3_aa: SVRGQGTGELF

j_call: TRBJ1-6
clone_size: -
v_call: TRBV2
cdr3_aa: ASSAYRGTDSPLH

j_call: TRBJ1-2
clone_size: once
v_call: TRBV20-1
cdr3_aa: SASTSLVGYT

j_call: TRBJ2-5
clone_size: -
v_call: TRBV9
cdr3_aa: ASSVAGQGRETQY

j_call: TRBJ1-3
clone_size: -
v_call: TRBV6-5
cdr3_aa: ASRSGNTIY